The clone carrying this TCR beta chain turned up a few times. Its antigen remains unknown. The length of the CDR3 is 13 residues. Trimming removed 6 bases from V and 3 bases from J, with 15 bases in between. In germline, CDR1 is GTSNPN, CDR2 SVGIG (reference sequence). PCR was performed a second time for about 7 to 11 cycles using a sample-barcoded 5' primer and a J-beta primer mix. TCRdb analysed the 5' RACE reads with MiXCR anew, one entry per CDR3 protein. The sample contains roughly 800,000 distinct CDR3 sequences, roughly 64% of which appear only once. The data are from a study of blood T cells in healthy people across ages. Findings and caveats of the study: Donor CMV status, an unknown factor, possibly confounded changes in expanded clonotypes.

The TCR was taken from a man aged 30 to 39 in good health. Sequenced input: blood. V is TRBV30 and J is TRBJ2-7; D not certain. CDR3 residues: CACTGPTDYEQYF. In nucleotides, the CDR3 is TGTGCCTGCACTGGTCCCACAGACTACGAGCAGTACTTC. The full variable domain, rest sourced from reference TRBV30 and TRBJ2-7, is SQTIHQWPATLVQPVGSPLSLECTVEGTSNPNLYWYRQAAGRGLQLLFYSVGIGQISSEVPQNLSASRPQDRQFILSSKKLLLSDSGFYLCACTGPTDYEQYFGPGTRLTVT.